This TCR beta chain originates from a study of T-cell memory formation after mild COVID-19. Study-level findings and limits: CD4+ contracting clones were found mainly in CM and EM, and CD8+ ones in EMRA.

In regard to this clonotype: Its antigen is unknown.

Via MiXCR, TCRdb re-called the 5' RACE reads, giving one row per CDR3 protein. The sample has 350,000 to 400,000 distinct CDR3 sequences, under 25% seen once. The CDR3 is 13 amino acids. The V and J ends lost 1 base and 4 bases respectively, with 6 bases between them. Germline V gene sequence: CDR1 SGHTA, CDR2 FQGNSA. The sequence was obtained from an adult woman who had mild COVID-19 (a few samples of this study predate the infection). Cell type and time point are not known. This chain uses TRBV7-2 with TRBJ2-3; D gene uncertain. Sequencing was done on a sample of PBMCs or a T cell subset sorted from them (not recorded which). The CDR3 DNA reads TGTGCCAGCAGCTTAGTCTTTGCAGATACGCAGTATTTT. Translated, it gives CASSLVFADTQYF.